A selection of T cell receptor beta chains follows, all from one sample in a study of PD-1 blockade in classical Hodgkin lymphoma. Assay used: immunoSEQ multiplex PCR; TCRdb lists only in-frame clones, some missing. The data contain about 35,000 clones, approximately 92% of them seen just once; the ten biggest clones take up 0.2% to 0.3%. The specimen comprised CD4+ T cells from blood, sampled at baseline. These receptors all come from a human donor with classical Hodgkin lymphoma. Both conserved end residues are part of each CDR3. D genes are given only for firm matches.

j_call d_call v_call cdr3_length cdr3_aa
TRBJ2-1 NA TRBV5-1 16 CASSLELGNIYNEQFF
TRBJ1-2 NA TRBV7-9 13 CASSFMNGYGYTF
TRBJ2-1 TRBD1 TRBV28 15 CASSFLQGGVGEQFF
TRBJ1-1 TRBD1 TRBV5-1 16 CASSLVTGALNTEAFF
TRBJ2-6 NA TRBV2 14 CASSNFVGANVLTF
TRBJ2-3 TRBD2 TRBV2 17 CASSMATQGLVRDTQYF
TRBJ1-1 TRBD1 TRBV5-1 16 CASSLDGTGVNTEAFF
TRBJ2-3 NA TRBV30 11 CACTSTDTQYF
TRBJ2-7 NA TRBV11-1 13 CASSATGVGEQYF
TRBJ1-1 NA TRBV6-1 15 CASNARGGGNTEAFF
TRBJ2-7 TRBD1 TRBV28 21 CASSLSSDTLRWAGGAYEQYF
TRBJ1-4 TRBD1 TRBV28 15 CASSPRGQGDEKLFF
TRBJ2-3 TRBD2 TRBV19 15 CASSIGLANTDTQYF
TRBJ2-5 TRBD2 TRBV29-1 15 CSVGLAGGPGETQYF
TRBJ1-1 TRBD1 TRBV7-9 16 CASSELWDRGNTEAFF
TRBJ2-3 TRBD2 TRBV28 17 CASSFWTSGEIKDTQYF
TRBJ2-7 TRBD2 TRBV11-2 16 CASSIPGLAGGYEQYF
TRBJ1-1 NA TRBV18 15 CASSPLQGSGTEAFF
TRBJ1-5 TRBD1 TRBV6-1 15 CASSEIGQANQPQHF
TRBJ2-5 TRBD1 TRBV5-4 15 CASSFPGQEEETQYF
TRBJ1-1 NA TRBV27 14 CASSLLRQNTEAFF
TRBJ2-1 NA TRBV6-5 13 CASSYPPYNEQFF
TRBJ2-3 TRBD2 TRBV5-4 16 CASSFSGRASTDTQYF
TRBJ1-4 NA TRBV25-1 12 CASSGRSEKLFF
TRBJ2-1 NA TRBV5-1 15 CASSLVGLSYNEQFF
TRBJ2-1 NA TRBV10-1 14 CASSDGPSYNEQFF
TRBJ1-4 NA TRBV7-9 16 CASSPEGSGRWEKLFF
TRBJ2-1 NA TRBV29-1 13 CSVRGRTYNEQFF
TRBJ2-5 NA TRBV5-1 13 CASSSQGLETQYF
TRBJ1-5 TRBD1 TRBV30 14 CAWSLTGGNQPQHF
TRBJ1-2 NA TRBV5-1 14 CASSRQVTDYGYTF
TRBJ2-3 NA TRBV19 18 CASSALILARRSTDTQYF
TRBJ2-2 NA TRBV4-1 15 CASRPRGAVAGELFF
TRBJ2-7 NA TRBV5-4 11 CASSLDHEQYF
TRBJ2-1 TRBD2 TRBV30 15 CAWSKGLAGAREQFF
TRBJ2-7 NA TRBV14 17 CASSQDLGRGISYEQYF
TRBJ1-1 NA TRBV6-5 11 CATTIGGEAFF
TRBJ1-5 TRBD1 TRBV2 15 CASSDSGTGRQPQHF
TRBJ1-4 NA TRBV4-2 16 CASSPRRGGGNEKLFF
TRBJ2-1 NA TRBV30 12 CAWKVYQDEQFF
TRBJ2-6 TRBD2 TRBV11-1 17 CASSLGGRGGRANVLTF
TRBJ1-4 TRBD1 TRBV15 15 CATSRRQGDAEKLFF
TRBJ2-1 TRBD1 TRBV30 13 CAWSTGMGVEQFF
TRBJ2-4 TRBD2 TRBV11-2 16 CASSLGGGAAKNIQYF
TRBJ2-1 NA TRBV29-1 13 CSLKSGPYNEQFF
TRBJ1-2 TRBD1 TRBV11-2 13 CASRRDRGYGYTF
TRBJ2-1 NA TRBV20-1 11 CSATPKNEQFF